Following are 24 T cell receptor beta chains from one sample sequenced in a study of blood T cell repertoires in COVID-19. The repertoire was sequenced with immunoSEQ multiplex PCR; TCRdb's copy has only in-frame clones and lacks some. Here the sample spans about 240,000 clones, roughly 87% being singletons. The specimen was peripheral blood. The source of these receptors is a man aged 60 to 69 who had recovered from COVID-19.

The rearrangement joins TRBV19 to TRBJ1-4, with 10 bases aligning to TRBD1. With 11 bases clipped from V and 0 bases from J, the junction kept 18 bases outside the gene matches. The germline V gene has CDR1 LNHDA and CDR2 SQIVND (reference sequence). The CDR3 has 19 residues. CDR3 coding DNA: TGTGCCGATCATAAGGACAAACTGGGACAGGGGTCAACTAATGAAAAACTGTTTTTT. Translating it yields CADHKDKLGQGSTNEKLFF.

The V call is TRBV28, the J call TRBJ2-2, with 11 bases fitting TRBD1. Germline CDR1 is MDHEN and CDR2 is SYDVKM. With V trimmed by 2 bases and J by 5 bases, 1 base remained unmatched. The CDR3 has 15 amino acids. The CDR3 sequence: CASSLGTGGTGELFF. The CDR3 nucleotides read TGTGCCAGCAGTTTAGGGACAGGGGGAACCGGGGAGCTGTTTTTT.

CDR3 nucleotide sequence: TGTGCCTGGAGTCAAACTAGCGGGGGTTACAATGAGCAGTTCTTC. Encoded protein: CAWSQTSGGYNEQFF. The chain joins TRBV30 to TRBJ2-1, with 11 nucleotides matching TRBD2. With V trimmed by 2 bases and J by 4 bases, 4 bases remained unmatched. Germline V gene sequence: CDR1 GTSNPN, CDR2 SVGIG (reference sequence). The CDR3 is 15 residues long. Based on the CDR3 plus reference TRBV30 and TRBJ2-1, the full variable domain is SQTIHQWPATLVQPVGSPLSLECTVEGTSNPNLYWYRQAAGRGLQLLFYSVGIGQISSEVPQNLSASRPQDRQFILSSKKLLLSDSGFYLCAWSQTSGGYNEQFFGPGTRLTVL.

This rearrangement joins TRBV6-5 to TRBJ2-3; perhaps TRBD2 as D (6 bases). Trimming left V 7 bases short and J 3 bases short, with 17 bases between. The CDR3 length is 15 residues. The germline V gene has CDR1 MNHEY and CDR2 SVGAGI. CDR3 loop: CASNPGLPGTDTQYF. In DNA form, the CDR3 reads TGTGCCAGCAATCCGGGACTCCCTGGTACAGATACGCAGTATTTT.

The J gene is TRBJ2-5, the V gene TRBV7-8; possible D gene TRBD2, 6 bases. This CDR3 is 18 amino acids long. Looked up from germline, CDR1 is SGHVS and CDR2 is FQNEAQ. V gave up 5 bases and J gave up 9 bases, with 31 bases separating them. The CDR3 loop is CASSQGWRGASGEMSQYF. The DNA for the CDR3 is TGTGCCAGCAGCCAGGGTTGGAGGGGTGCTAGTGGCGAGATGTCCCAGTACTTC. Drawing the rest from reference TRBV7-8 and TRBJ2-5, the complete variable domain is GAGVSQSPRYKVAKRGQDVALRCDPISGHVSLFWYQQALGQGPEFLTYFQNEAQLDKSGLPSDRFFAERPEGSVSTLKIQRTQQEDSAVYLCASSQGWRGASGEMSQYFGPGTRLLVL.

This chain links TRBV12-5 with TRBJ2-4, with D maybe TRBD2 (7 bases). The CDR3 contains 17 residues. Germline values: CDR1 LGHNT, CDR2 FRNRAP. V lost 0 bases and J 10 bases, leaving 22 bases between the germline ends. The CDR3, as DNA: TGTGCTAGTGGTTTGGTACTCTCCCTGGCGGGGGCGCCTATTCAGTACTTC. The encoded protein is CASGLVLSLAGAPIQYF.

This chain uses TRBV18 with TRBJ2-1; the D gene is possibly TRBD1 (6 bases). V was cut by 4 bases and J by 5 bases, with 15 bases left in between. In germline, CDR1 is KGHSH, CDR2 LQKENI. The CDR3 consists of 15 residues. CDR3 in amino acids: CASSLRDKWDNEQFF. For the CDR3, the DNA is TGTGCCAGCTCACTCCGGGACAAGTGGGACAATGAGCAGTTCTTC.

J is TRBJ1-5 and V is TRBV7-6; 8 positions match TRBD1. There are 15 residues in the CDR3. Germline assignment: CDR1 SGHVS and CDR2 FNYEAQ. V dropped 1 base and J dropped 6; count of bases not matched to a gene: 5. CDR3 sequence: CASSLVDRAGQPQHF. The CDR3 DNA reads as TGTGCCAGCAGCTTAGTGGACAGGGCGGGTCAGCCCCAGCATTTT.

The chain employs TRBV20-1 and TRBJ1-2; D possibly corresponds to TRBD1 (6 bases). The CDR3 runs to 13 residues. The V gene lost 3 bases and the J gene lost 3 bases, with 11 bases spanning the gap. Looked up from germline, CDR1 is DFQATT and CDR2 is SNEGSKA (reference sequence). In DNA form, the CDR3 reads TGCAGTGCTAGTCGACAGGAGGACTATGGCTACACCTTC. Translating it yields CSASRQEDYGYTF.

This clone was counted a few times. The chain links TRBV7-9 to TRBJ2-7; 9 bases map to TRBD1. CDR1 SEHNR and CDR2 FQNEAQ come from the germline V gene (reference sequence). The ends lost 1 base at V and 5 bases at J; junction bases unmatched: 3. The CDR3 has 14 residues. CDR3 in amino acids: CASSLGTGDNEQYV. The CDR3 DNA reads as TGTGCCAGCAGCTTAGGGACAGGGGACAACGAGCAGTACGTC.

This clone has more than one count but fewer than ten. The chain is built from TRBV5-1 and TRBJ1-1; 7 bases line up with TRBD1. The V gene's germline CDR1 is SGHRS and CDR2 YFSETQ. V dropped 4 bases and J dropped 1; count of bases not matched to a gene: 13. This CDR3 is built from 17 residues. The CDR3 sequence is CASSPKRQGMGNTEAFF. The DNA of the CDR3 is TGCGCCAGCAGCCCGAAAAGACAGGGAATGGGGAACACTGAAGCTTTCTTT.

This clone was seen only once. The rearrangement joins TRBV28 to TRBJ2-3; perhaps TRBD2 as D (7 bases). The CDR3 has 15 amino acids. Germline V gene lookup returns CDR1 MDHEN and CDR2 SYDVKM. V was trimmed by 8 bases and J by 2 bases, leaving 17 bases between them. CDR3 DNA sequence: TGTGCCAGCTCCCCCGGGGGGCCCATCACAGATACGCAGTATTTT. It yields the protein CASSPGGPITDTQYF.

The chain recombines TRBV2 with TRBJ1-6, with 9 positions matching TRBD1. The V segment lost 6 bases and the J segment 9 bases; nucleotides outside the gene matches: 6. CDR1 SNHLY and CDR2 FYNNEI come from the germline V gene. This CDR3 region has 14 residues. The CDR3: CASRWDRAASPLHF. CDR3 in DNA: TGTGCCAGCAGGTGGGACAGGGCGGCTTCACCCCTCCACTTT.

V and J are TRBV27 and TRBJ2-3; 10 nucleotides match TRBD2. The germline V gene has CDR1 MNHEY and CDR2 SMNVEV (reference sequence). The CDR3 totals 15 residues. V lost 6 bases, J lost 8 bases, and 11 bases stayed unmatched. The CDR3 region is CASRLSGGGLGTQYF. CDR3 DNA sequence: TGTGCCAGCAGACTAAGCGGGGGGGGGCTTGGTACGCAGTATTTT.

The chain is built from TRBV5-1 and TRBJ1-3, with 8 bases fitting TRBD1. The germline V gene encodes CDR1 SGHRS and CDR2 YFSETQ. V lost 4 bases to trimming and J lost 2 bases; unmatched junction nucleotides: 2. This CDR3 has 14 residues. CDR3 nucleotides: TGCGCCAGCAGCCGGACAGGGACTGGAAACACCATATATTTT. It is translated as CASSRTGTGNTIYF.

This chain uses TRBV20-1 with TRBJ2-7; no clear D. Trimming took off 7 bases at V and 4 bases at J, with 11 bases between the two ends. CDR1 and CDR2 from the germline V gene are DFQATT and SNEGSKA (reference sequence). The CDR3 consists of 11 residues. The CDR3 reads CSGANTYEQYF. CDR3 nucleotide sequence: TGCAGTGGGGCGAACACTTACGAGCAGTACTTC.

V gene TRBV7-6 combines with J gene TRBJ2-5, with D unresolved. Germline lookup yields CDR1 SGHVS and CDR2 FNYEAQ. CDR3 length: 12 residues. Trimming removed 3 bases at V and 2 bases at J, with 4 bases between. The CDR3, as DNA: TGTGCCAGCAGCTTCCAGCAAGAGACCCAGTACTTC. Protein product: CASSFQQETQYF.

The chain has TRBV10-3 and TRBJ1-1; TRBD1 matches at 8 bases. Trimming removed 7 bases from V and 2 bases from J; junction bases left unmatched: 9. Germline CDR1 and CDR2: ENHRY and SYGVKD. The CDR3 is made up of 15 amino acids. CDR3 residues: CAIKRDRTENTEAFF. The CDR3 bases are TGTGCCATCAAAAGGGACAGGACAGAAAACACTGAAGCTTTCTTT.

CDR3 DNA sequence: TGCGCCAGCAGCTTGGGACAGGGGTTTTCACCCCTCCACTTT. Translation gives CASSLGQGFSPLHF. V is TRBV5-1 and J is TRBJ1-6; 8 bases are a match to TRBD1. The ends lost 0 bases at V and 9 bases at J; junction bases unmatched: 2. This CDR3 spans 14 amino acids. CDR1 SGHRS and CDR2 YFSETQ come from the germline V gene.

The chain employs TRBV19 and TRBJ2-4; 7 bases align to TRBD1. The J segment lost 6 bases and the V segment lost 1 base, leaving 6 bases of the junction unmatched. Looked up from germline, CDR1 is LNHDA and CDR2 is SQIVND (reference sequence). The CDR3 contains 15 residues. The CDR3 is CASSIADRDTNIQYF. CDR3 nucleotide sequence: TGTGCCAGTAGTATAGCCGACAGGGACACAAACATTCAGTACTTC.

The rearrangement joins TRBV2 to TRBJ1-1; the D is unclear. CDR3 size: 13 residues. Germline V lookup: CDR1 SNHLY, CDR2 FYNNEI. V gave up 5 bases and J gave up 7 bases, with 14 bases separating them. The CDR3 protein is CASSLAPGFEAFF. The DNA of the CDR3 is TGTGCCAGCAGTCTGGCCCCCGGGTTTGAAGCTTTCTTT. The variable domain in full, completed from reference TRBV2 and TRBJ1-1, reads EPEVTQTPSHQVTQMGQEVILRCVPISNHLYFYWYRQILGQKVEFLVSFYNNEISEKSEIFDDQFSVERPDGSNFTLKIRSTKLEDSAMYFCASSLAPGFEAFFGQGTRLTVV.

Here the CDR3 reads CASGSTGTTNTGELFF. CDR3 DNA: TGTGCTAGTGGATCTACCGGGACAACGAACACCGGGGAGCTGTTTTTT. V and J are TRBV12-5 and TRBJ2-2; D may be TRBD1 (6 bases). V was clipped by 6 bases and J by 0 bases, with 14 bases between them. The CDR3 is 16 amino acids. CDR1 and CDR2 (germline): LGHNT, FRNRAP.

The V and J genes are TRBV10-3 and TRBJ2-7, with 7 bases aligning to TRBD1. J lost 0 bases, V lost 9 bases, and 8 bases had no gene match. The CDR3 covers 14 residues. Germline CDR1 is ENHRY and CDR2 is SYGVKD. The CDR3 DNA sequence: TGTGCCATAAAACAGGGGATCGGCTCCTACGAGCAGTACTTC. This translates into CAIKQGIGSYEQYF.

The gene calls are TRBV15 and TRBJ2-7, with D unresolved. CDR1 and CDR2 (germline): LNHNV, YYDKDF (reference sequence). V was pared by 0 bases and J by 6 bases, with 15 bases between. This CDR3 comprises 15 residues. The CDR3 sequence: CATSRDRGPTREQYV. In DNA form, the CDR3 reads TGTGCCACCAGCAGAGATAGAGGCCCCACTCGCGAGCAGTACGTC.